A single sample is the source of the 21 T cell receptor beta chains below, sequenced in a study of CD8 T cells in Susac syndrome. Reverse transcription of 0.5 to 1 ug RNA used random hexamers. Each CDR3 protein gets one entry after TCRdb re-called the immunoSEQ multiplex PCR reads with MiXCR. Here the sample spans tens of thousands of distinct CDR3 sequences, roughly 93% being singletons. The sequencing sample was made of CD8+ T cells from PBMCs. The receptor source for this set is a human donor in good health.

The gene calls are TRBV2 and TRBJ2-2; possible D gene TRBD1, 5 bases. Between the trimmed V and J ends, which lost 2 bases and 4 bases, there was a span of 8 bases. This CDR3 region has 14 residues. Germline values: CDR1 SNHLY, CDR2 FYNNEI. In nucleotides, the CDR3 is TGTGCCAGCAGTGAAAAGGGGTCCACCGGGGAGCTGTTTTTT. Protein: CASSEKGSTGELFF.

This rearrangement joins TRBV10-3 to TRBJ2-1; 14 nucleotides agree with TRBD2. J was trimmed by 9 bases and V by 10 bases; bases with no gene match: 8. Germline V CDR1 and CDR2: ENHRY, SYGVKD. The CDR3 contains 14 residues. The CDR3 coding sequence is TGTGCCACCCTGGGACTAGCGGGAGAGAGTGAGCAGTTCTTC. Its protein is CATLGLAGESEQFF.

The chain recombines TRBV20-1 with TRBJ2-2; D is possibly TRBD2 (5 bases). Germline V CDR1 and CDR2: DFQATT, SNEGSKA (reference sequence). The V end lost 0 bases, the J end lost 3 bases, and 14 bases lay between the germline ends. This CDR3 contains 16 residues. In DNA, the CDR3 is TGCAGTGCTAGAGATCCCGGAGGCTTATACACCGGGGAGCTGTTTTTT. Translation gives CSARDPGGLYTGELFF.

The chain is built from TRBV14 and TRBJ2-1; no clear D. Trimming removed 1 base at V and 4 bases at J, with 5 bases between. Looked up from germline, CDR1 is SGHDN and CDR2 is FVKESK. This CDR3 has 13 amino acids. This chain's CDR3 is CASSQGFYNEQFF. CDR3 sequence (DNA): TGTGCCAGCAGCCAAGGGTTTTACAATGAGCAGTTCTTC.

The V and J genes are TRBV2 and TRBJ1-1; perhaps TRBD1 as D (5 bases). The germline CDR1 and CDR2 sequences are SNHLY and FYNNEI. V lost 4 bases and J 6 bases, leaving 18 bases between the germline ends. The CDR3 length is 15 residues. CDR3 in DNA: TGTGCCAGCAGTGCCTCAAGAGGCGGGGCCCCTGAAGCTTTCTTT. Translation: CASSASRGGAPEAFF.

V and J are TRBV7-8 and TRBJ2-5, with 8 bases fitting TRBD1. This CDR3 region has 14 residues. Germline V lookup: CDR1 SGHVS, CDR2 FQNEAQ. V lost 3 bases, J lost 4 bases, and 4 bases stayed unmatched. CDR3 region: CASSLSGGRETQYF. The DNA for the CDR3 is TGTGCCAGCAGCTTGTCAGGGGGCCGAGAGACCCAGTACTTC.

V is TRBV29-1 and J is TRBJ2-5, with TRBD2 matching over 8 bases. Trimming took 6 bases from V and 3 from J; bases not matched to a gene: 3. The CDR3 runs 12 residues. Per the germline V gene, CDR1 is SQVTM and CDR2 is ANQGSEA. The CDR3 DNA reads TGCAGCGTCCAGGGACTAGAAGAGACCCAGTACTTC. Translated: CSVQGLEETQYF. Using reference TRBV29-1 and TRBJ2-5 for the parts outside the CDR3, the full variable domain is SAVISQKPSRDICQRGTSLTIQCQVDSQVTMMFWYRQQPGQSLTLIATANQGSEATYESGFVIDKFPISRPNLTFSTLTVSNMSPEDSSIYLCSVQGLEETQYFGPGTRLLVL.

The V call is TRBV28, the J call TRBJ2-7; 12 bases agree with TRBD2. Germline trimming cut 6 bases from V and 1 base from J; bases unmatched to any gene: 4. Germline V gene sequence: CDR1 MDHEN, CDR2 SYDVKM. The CDR3 is 15 residues long. The CDR3, as DNA: TGTGCCAGCAGACTAGCGGGAGGCCTTTCCTACGAGCAGTACTTC. Translation: CASRLAGGLSYEQYF.

This clonotype came up once. This chain joins TRBV13 and TRBJ2-1; D gene unclear. The CDR3 spans 17 residues. Germline CDR1 is PRHDT and CDR2 is FYEKMQ (reference sequence). Deletions cut 0 bases from V and 1 base from J, with 13 bases between. The CDR3 DNA sequence: TGTGCCAGCAGCTTAGGCTCAGCTAGTGGATCCTACAATGAGCAGTTCTTC. It codes for CASSLGSASGSYNEQFF.

V and J are TRBV14 and TRBJ1-5; unclear D gene. The CDR3 loop spans 13 amino acids. The germline V and J ends were trimmed by 1 base and 3 bases, with 4 bases remaining between them. CDR1 is SGHDN and CDR2 is FVKESK in the germline V gene. CDR3 DNA: TGTGCCAGCAGCCAAGCTCTCAATCAGCCCCAGCATTTT. It is translated as CASSQALNQPQHF.

V gene TRBV7-9 combines with J gene TRBJ2-1; 8 positions match TRBD2. The ends lost 5 bases at V and 6 bases at J; junction bases unmatched: 6. CDR1 and CDR2 from the germline V gene are SEHNR and FQNEAQ (reference sequence). CDR3 length equals 14 residues. The CDR3 protein is CASSAGTRLNEQFF. DNA of the CDR3: TGTGCCAGCAGCGCCGGGACTAGGCTCAATGAGCAGTTCTTC.

This clonotype was observed a single time. The genes are TRBV20-1 and TRBJ2-4; D perhaps matches TRBD1 (6 bases). There are 14 residues in the CDR3. Trimming cost V 1 base and J 8 bases, with 15 bases left between them. From germline, CDR1 is DFQATT and CDR2 SNEGSKA (reference sequence). The CDR3 sequence is CSARGGLEAHIQYF. The CDR3 nucleotides are TGCAGTGCTAGAGGGGGGCTAGAGGCCCACATTCAGTACTTC.

The chain has TRBV5-1 and TRBJ2-7; 7 bases match TRBD1. Germline CDR1 SGHRS, CDR2 YFSETQ. This CDR3 is 14 amino acids long. V shed 4 bases, J shed 3 bases, and the junction held 7 bases outside the gene matches. The CDR3 region is CASSPDRANYEQYF. CDR3 sequence (DNA): TGCGCCAGCAGCCCCGACAGGGCAAACTACGAGCAGTACTTC.

The genes are TRBV29-1 and TRBJ2-5; D gene uncertain. Looked up from germline, CDR1 is SQVTM and CDR2 is ANQGSEA. The germline V and J ends were trimmed by 2 bases and 4 bases, with 14 bases remaining between them. The CDR3 totals 14 residues. CDR3 sequence: CSVETNANLETQYF. Here the CDR3 DNA reads TGCAGCGTTGAAACGAACGCAAACTTAGAGACCCAGTACTTC.

The chain carries TRBV27 and TRBJ1-4; no definite D call. The CDR3 consists of 12 residues. V lost 4 bases and J 8 bases, leaving 8 bases between the germline ends. CDR1 is MNHEY and CDR2 is SMNVEV in the germline V gene (reference sequence). CDR3 amino acids: CASSSSEEKLFF. CDR3 in DNA: TGTGCCAGCAGTTCCTCCGAAGAAAAACTGTTTTTT.

The genes are TRBV19 and TRBJ2-3, with D maybe TRBD2 (5 bases). CDR1 is LNHDA, CDR2 SQIVND, per germline (reference sequence). Trimming cost V 10 bases and J 4 bases, with 12 bases left between them. The CDR3 loop spans 12 amino acids. CDR3 nucleotides: TGTGCCACCCTGGACTGGTCAGATACGCAGTATTTT. Amino acid sequence: CATLDWSDTQYF. Full variable domain (remainder filled in from reference TRBV19 and TRBJ2-3): DGGITQSPKYLFRKEGQNVTLSCEQNLNHDAMYWYRQDPGQGLRLIYYSQIVNDFQKGDIAEGYSVSREKKESFPLTVTSAQKNPTAFYLCATLDWSDTQYFGPGTRLTVL.

This chain connects TRBV7-9 to TRBJ2-1, with 10 bases matching TRBD2. Germline V CDR1 and CDR2: SEHNR, FQNEAQ (reference sequence). Unmatched junction bases numbered 14, after V lost 5 bases and J lost 7 bases. The CDR3 extends over 17 amino acids. This CDR3 is CASSPINPSGSDNEQFF. The CDR3 DNA is TGTGCCAGCAGCCCTATTAACCCTAGCGGGAGCGATAATGAGCAGTTCTTC. Drawing the rest from reference TRBV7-9 and TRBJ2-1, the complete variable domain is DTGVSQNPRHKITKRGQNVTFRCDPISEHNRLYWYRQTLGQGPEFLTYFQNEAQLEKSRLLSDRFSAERPKGSFSTLEIQRTEQGDSAMYLCASSPINPSGSDNEQFFGPGTRLTVL.

V usage is TRBV27 and J usage is TRBJ1-2; the D is unclear. Germline lookup yields CDR1 MNHEY and CDR2 SMNVEV (reference sequence). The CDR3 extends over 13 amino acids. Trimming pared 2 bases from V and 3 bases from J, leaving 7 bases between. The CDR3 coding sequence is TGTGCCAGCAGTTTAGGTGCTGACTATGGCTACACCTTC. As protein: CASSLGADYGYTF.

The chain employs TRBV27 and TRBJ1-5; unclear D gene. The CDR3 consists of 14 residues. From germline, CDR1 is MNHEY and CDR2 SMNVEV (reference sequence). V was trimmed by 5 bases and J by 3 bases, leaving 11 bases between them. The CDR3 sequence is CASSPTGYNQPQHF. The CDR3 bases are TGTGCCAGCAGTCCCACGGGCTACAATCAGCCCCAGCATTTT.

This chain links TRBV7-9 with TRBJ1-5; 8 bases map to TRBD1. CDR3 length: 14 amino acids. V lost 1 base to trimming and J lost 7 bases; unmatched junction nucleotides: 3. The germline V gene has CDR1 SEHNR and CDR2 FQNEAQ (reference sequence). DNA for the CDR3: TGTGCCAGCAGCTTAGGGACAGGGACCCAGCCCCAGCATTTT. Residues: CASSLGTGTQPQHF.

For the CDR3, the DNA is TGCAGTGCCCGACCTAGGACACGAACGAGCAATCAGCCCCAGCATTTT. Translation: CSARPRTRTSNQPQHF. The rearrangement links TRBV20-1 to TRBJ1-5; D is possibly TRBD1 (5 bases). The germline V and J ends were trimmed by 6 bases and 1 base, with 19 bases remaining between them. CDR3 length: 16 amino acids. Germline lookup yields CDR1 DFQATT and CDR2 SNEGSKA (reference sequence).